A single sample is the source of the 12 T cell receptor beta chains below, sequenced in a study of STAT3 mutations in large granular lymphocyte leukemia. The table came from immunoSEQ multiplex PCR; TCRdb's copy has only in-frame clones and leaves some out. The data hold 25,000 to 40,000 clones, with approximately 86% observed a single time. Their antigen targets remain unknown. General observations from the study: At least one immunodominant TCR beta clonotype appeared in every T-cell large granular lymphocyte leukemia patient.

Sample: peripheral blood mononuclear cells. The receptors were sampled from a man in his 60s with T-cell large granular lymphocyte leukemia. Some clones in this sample may be carry-over from other donors' samples.

The chain joins TRBV28 to TRBJ2-7; D tentatively fits TRBD1 or TRBD2 (5 bases each). The V gene's germline CDR1 is MDHEN and CDR2 SYDVKM. Trimming left V 5 bases short and J 3 bases short, with 17 bases between. The CDR3 length is 15 residues. The CDR3 nucleotides read TGTGCCAGCAGTCCGGGACCTCGACCATTCTACGAGCAGTACTTC. It codes for CASSPGPRPFYEQYF.

V usage is TRBV18 and J usage is TRBJ2-5; 9 nucleotides agree with TRBD1. This CDR3 spans 13 amino acids. With 3 bases clipped from V and 8 bases from J, the junction kept 4 bases outside the gene matches. Germline CDR1 is KGHSH and CDR2 is LQKENI. The CDR3: CASSPATGGTQYF. The CDR3 DNA reads TGTGCCAGCTCACCGGCGACAGGGGGAACCCAGTACTTC.

The V and J genes are TRBV12-5 and TRBJ2-3; possibly TRBD1 or TRBD2 for D (5 bases each). Trimming pared 1 base from V and 2 bases from J, leaving 7 bases between. CDR1 is LGHNT, CDR2 FRNRAP, per germline. CDR3 length: 14 residues. The CDR3 nucleotides read TGTGCTAGTGGTTTGGCGGGGCCCACAGATACGCAGTATTTT. This encodes CASGLAGPTDTQYF.

This clone was seen more than once but under ten times. The CDR3 DNA is TGTGCCAGCAGTTCGCTCGCCGGGACAGGTTTTGAAAAACTGTTTTTT. It specifies CASSSLAGTGFEKLFF. The chain is built from TRBV27 and TRBJ1-4; 8 bases match TRBD1. V was pared by 4 bases and J by 7 bases, with 11 bases of the junction left unmatched. CDR3 length equals 16 residues. The germline gives CDR1 MNHEY, CDR2 SMNVEV (reference sequence).

V and J are TRBV30 and TRBJ1-5; TRBD1 matches at 8 bases. Germline CDR1 is GTSNPN and CDR2 is SVGIG (reference sequence). V lost 4 bases and J lost 3; bases outside the gene matches: 8. The CDR3 is 15 amino acids. The DNA for the CDR3 is TGTGCCTGGACACTCTCGGGACAGGCCAATCAGCCCCAGCATTTT. Translation: CAWTLSGQANQPQHF.

This chain joins TRBV9 and TRBJ1-4, with D unclear. The CDR3 loop spans 14 amino acids. V lost 4 bases, J lost 5 bases, and 12 bases lay in between. Germline lookup yields CDR1 SGDLS and CDR2 YYNGEE. The CDR3 coding sequence is TGTGCCAGCAGCCCCCCGGGCTTAAATGAAAAACTGTTTTTT. Its protein is CASSPPGLNEKLFF.

The chain joins TRBV7-9 to TRBJ1-5; D is unclear. Germline-derived CDR1 and CDR2 are SEHNR and FQNEAQ (reference sequence). CDR3 length: 13 amino acids. Trimming removed 3 bases from V and 5 bases from J, with 8 bases in between. The CDR3 region is CASSFKPDQPQHF. The CDR3 region has the DNA TGTGCCAGCAGCTTCAAGCCTGATCAGCCCCAGCATTTT.

The chain has TRBV28 and TRBJ2-3; TRBD1 matches at 7 bases. Trimming cost V 5 bases and J 3 bases; bases outside gene matches: 8. The V gene's germline CDR1 is MDHEN and CDR2 SYDVKM. The CDR3 has 15 amino acids. The CDR3 coding sequence is TGTGCCAGCAGTATCACAGGGGACCGGACAGATACGCAGTATTTT. Protein product: CASSITGDRTDTQYF.

The chain couples TRBV12-5 to TRBJ2-2; TRBD1 matches 9 bases. CDR3 length equals 16 residues. The germline gives CDR1 LGHNT, CDR2 FRNRAP. The ends lost 2 bases at V and 3 bases at J; junction bases unmatched: 4. DNA for the CDR3: TGTGCTAGTGGTTTGTTGGGACAGGGTGACACCGGGGAGCTGTTTTTT. Residues: CASGLLGQGDTGELFF.

Notes on this clone: An end of the junction does not agree with germline; a read error may underlie this. The chain employs TRBV5-1 and TRBJ2-5; D not certain. Germline-derived CDR1 and CDR2 are SGHRS and YFSETQ. This CDR3 comprises 12 residues. The chain's CDR3 is CASSPSQGTQYF. CDR3 coding DNA: TGCGCCAGCAGCCCGTCCCAAGGGACCCAGTACTTC.

This chain uses TRBV5-8 with TRBJ2-7; D remains ambiguous. CDR3 length: 13 amino acids. Germline V gives CDR1 SGHTS, CDR2 YDEGEE. Trimming pared 5 bases from V and 2 bases from J, leaving 11 bases between. CDR3 sequence reads: CASRRGNAYEQYF. The CDR3 DNA reads as TGTGCCAGCAGAAGAGGAAACGCCTACGAGCAGTACTTC. The entire variable domain, with the rest obtained from reference TRBV5-8 and TRBJ2-7, is as follows: EAGVTQSPTHLIKTRGQQATLRCSPISGHTSVYWYQQALGLGLQFLLWYDEGEERNRGNFPPRFSGRQFPNYSSELNVNALELEDSALYLCASRRGNAYEQYFGPGTRLTVT.

This clone was observed a single time. The rearrangement links TRBV5-1 to TRBJ2-7, with a possible D match to TRBD1 (6 bases). Trimming shortened V by 4 bases and J by 3 bases, and 11 bases separated the two germline ends. The germline CDR1 and CDR2 sequences are SGHRS and YFSETQ. The CDR3 is 13 residues long. The DNA for the CDR3 is TGCGCCAGCAGCCCCGCAGGGGTCTACGAGCAGTACTTC. This codes for CASSPAGVYEQYF.